The rows below give T cell receptor beta chains drawn from one sample of a study of technical replicates of blood from a few donors. Clones were sequenced by immunoSEQ multiplex PCR, and TCRdb holds only the in-frame ones, with some missing. The sample lists around 50,000 clones, approximately 90% occurring once. The sample was PBMCs. These receptors all come from a human donor in good health. Some clones in this sample may be carry-over from other donors' samples. CDR3s include the opening cysteine and the closing phenylalanine or tryptophan. The order of the fields is J gene, V gene, D gene, clone size, CDR3 DNA, CDR3 protein. D genes are given only for firm matches. Size tells how often a clone was seen (once, few, many) or the class of an expanded clone, and some rows leave it out.

J gene: TRBJ1-3; V gene: TRBV6-5; D gene: NA; clone size: once; CDR3 DNA: TGTGCCAGCAGTTACTCGGCGGATCTTGGAAACACCATATATTTT; CDR3 protein: CASSYSADLGNTIYF
J gene: TRBJ1-2; V gene: TRBV30; D gene: TRBD1; clone size: NA; CDR3 DNA: TGTGCCTGGACCGAACAGGGACAGGGCTACACCTTC; CDR3 protein: CAWTEQGQGYTF
J gene: TRBJ2-7; V gene: TRBV18; D gene: TRBD2; clone size: NA; CDR3 DNA: TGTGCCAGCTCACCGCGGGGGGGACTTTCCTACGAGCAGTACTTC; CDR3 protein: CASSPRGGLSYEQYF
J gene: TRBJ1-6; V gene: TRBV5-1; D gene: TRBD1; clone size: NA; CDR3 DNA: TGCGCCAGCAGCTGGAAGAGGACAGGGGGCGAAAATTCACCCCTCCACTTT; CDR3 protein: CASSWKRTGGENSPLHF
J gene: TRBJ2-7; V gene: TRBV5-1; D gene: TRBD2; clone size: once; CDR3 DNA: TGCGCCAGCAGCTTTAGCGGGGGTTTCTCCTACGAGCAGTACTTC; CDR3 protein: CASSFSGGFSYEQYF
J gene: TRBJ1-2; V gene: TRBV6-6; D gene: NA; clone size: NA; CDR3 DNA: TGTGCCAGCAGGGCCCGGGGGGCGGGGGTGTATGGCTACACCTTC; CDR3 protein: CASRARGAGVYGYTF
J gene: TRBJ2-7; V gene: TRBV7-2; D gene: TRBD2; clone size: once; CDR3 DNA: TGTGCCAGCAGCCCGGGAGGTCGGCGGCCCTACGAGCAGTACTTC; CDR3 protein: CASSPGGRRPYEQYF
J gene: TRBJ2-5; V gene: TRBV15; D gene: NA; clone size: NA; CDR3 DNA: TGTGCCACCAGCAGAGACAGGGGCGGGGAGACCCAGTACTTC; CDR3 protein: CATSRDRGGETQYF
J gene: TRBJ2-7; V gene: TRBV30; D gene: NA; clone size: NA; CDR3 DNA: TGTGCCTGGAGTGTAGGGGACTCAAGTTACTTC; CDR3 protein: CAWSVGDSSYF
J gene: TRBJ2-7; V gene: TRBV5-4; D gene: NA; clone size: NA; CDR3 DNA: TGTGCCAGCAGAACCGGGACACCAGCCTCCTACGAGCAGTACTTC; CDR3 protein: CASRTGTPASYEQYF
J gene: TRBJ2-3; V gene: TRBV5-8; D gene: NA; clone size: NA; CDR3 DNA: TGTGCCAGCAGCTTGGCTAGCCTTGTGAGAGATACGCAGTATTTT; CDR3 protein: CASSLASLVRDTQYF
J gene: TRBJ2-4; V gene: TRBV5-1; D gene: NA; clone size: NA; CDR3 DNA: TGCGCCAGCAGCTTGGGCTTCGCGGCGGGAGCCAAAAACATTCAGTACTTC; CDR3 protein: CASSLGFAAGAKNIQYF
J gene: TRBJ1-1; V gene: TRBV5-6; D gene: NA; clone size: NA; CDR3 DNA: TGTGCCAGCAGCTTTGACAGGAACACTGAAGCTTTCTTT; CDR3 protein: CASSFDRNTEAFF
J gene: TRBJ2-3; V gene: TRBV6-1; D gene: TRBD2; clone size: NA; CDR3 DNA: TGTGCCAGCAGTAGGGCGGGAGGGGCAGATACGCAGTATTTT; CDR3 protein: CASSRAGGADTQYF
J gene: TRBJ2-7; V gene: TRBV19; D gene: TRBD2; clone size: NA; CDR3 DNA: TGTGCCAGTAGTATAGCGGGAGGCCCCTACGAGCAGTACTTC; CDR3 protein: CASSIAGGPYEQYF
J gene: TRBJ1-1; V gene: TRBV5-1; D gene: NA; clone size: NA; CDR3 DNA: TGCGCCAGCAGCTTAGGCGCGTACAGGGTTACTGAAGCTTTCTTT; CDR3 protein: CASSLGAYRVTEAFF
J gene: TRBJ1-2; V gene: TRBV7-9; D gene: TRBD1; clone size: NA; CDR3 DNA: TGTGCCAGCAGCTTAGACGGAGGGGGCGGCTACACCTTC; CDR3 protein: CASSLDGGGGYTF
J gene: TRBJ2-1; V gene: TRBV4-1; D gene: TRBD2; clone size: NA; CDR3 DNA: TGCGCCAGCAGCCAAGGTATGGCGGGAGGCACCTACAATGAGCAGTTCTTC; CDR3 protein: CASSQGMAGGTYNEQFF
J gene: TRBJ2-1; V gene: TRBV7-8; D gene: TRBD2; clone size: NA; CDR3 DNA: TGTGCCAGCCAAAGCGGGGGGTCTAGCTCCTACAATGAGCAGTTCTTC; CDR3 protein: CASQSGGSSSYNEQFF
J gene: TRBJ2-1; V gene: TRBV6-4; D gene: TRBD2; clone size: NA; CDR3 DNA: TGTGCCAGCAGTGTAGCGGGAGGGCGGCAGTTCTTC; CDR3 protein: CASSVAGGRQFF
J gene: TRBJ1-2; V gene: TRBV6-1; D gene: NA; clone size: NA; CDR3 DNA: TGTGCCAGCAGTGGGACTTACAGAGGGCATGGCTACACCTTC; CDR3 protein: CASSGTYRGHGYTF
J gene: TRBJ2-3; V gene: TRBV5-4; D gene: TRBD1; clone size: NA; CDR3 DNA: TGTGCCAGCAGCCCGCCGGGGGACAGGGGGCTATTAGGGCAGTATTTT; CDR3 protein: CASSPPGDRGLLGQYF
J gene: TRBJ2-4; V gene: TRBV11-2; D gene: TRBD1; clone size: NA; CDR3 DNA: TGTGCCAGCAGCCCTCGGACAGGGGGAAACATTCAGTACTTC; CDR3 protein: CASSPRTGGNIQYF
J gene: TRBJ1-4; V gene: TRBV10-1; D gene: NA; clone size: NA; CDR3 DNA: TGCGCCAGCATATGGAAAAACAGGCATTCCGTGGGCGGATTTGGTGAAAAACTGTTTTTT; CDR3 protein: CASIWKNRHSVGGFGEKLFF
J gene: TRBJ2-2; V gene: TRBV7-6; D gene: TRBD2; clone size: NA; CDR3 DNA: TGTGCCAGCAGCCCTAGGGCTAGCGGGGGGGCCGGCGGGGAGCTGTTTTTT; CDR3 protein: CASSPRASGGAGGELFF
J gene: TRBJ2-1; V gene: TRBV29-1; D gene: TRBD2; clone size: NA; CDR3 DNA: TGCAGCGTTCCCAGCGGGAGCTCCTACAATGAGCAGTTCTTC; CDR3 protein: CSVPSGSSYNEQFF
J gene: TRBJ2-7; V gene: TRBV7-2; D gene: TRBD1; clone size: NA; CDR3 DNA: TGTGCCAGCAGCTTAGCGGGACAGGGGGCGAGCGAGCAGTACTTC; CDR3 protein: CASSLAGQGASEQYF
J gene: TRBJ2-5; V gene: TRBV9; D gene: TRBD2; clone size: NA; CDR3 DNA: TGTGCCAGCAGCGTAGGGGTAGCGGGAGGGCCGCGAGAGACCCAGTACTTC; CDR3 protein: CASSVGVAGGPRETQYF
J gene: TRBJ1-5; V gene: TRBV19; D gene: NA; clone size: NA; CDR3 DNA: TGTGCCAGTAGTCGGGCAGGGGAGGGTCAGCCCCAGCATTTT; CDR3 protein: CASSRAGEGQPQHF
J gene: TRBJ2-1; V gene: TRBV14; D gene: NA; clone size: few; CDR3 DNA: TGTGCCAGCAGCCAAGAAGGAGAAATCAATGAGCAGTTCTTC; CDR3 protein: CASSQEGEINEQFF